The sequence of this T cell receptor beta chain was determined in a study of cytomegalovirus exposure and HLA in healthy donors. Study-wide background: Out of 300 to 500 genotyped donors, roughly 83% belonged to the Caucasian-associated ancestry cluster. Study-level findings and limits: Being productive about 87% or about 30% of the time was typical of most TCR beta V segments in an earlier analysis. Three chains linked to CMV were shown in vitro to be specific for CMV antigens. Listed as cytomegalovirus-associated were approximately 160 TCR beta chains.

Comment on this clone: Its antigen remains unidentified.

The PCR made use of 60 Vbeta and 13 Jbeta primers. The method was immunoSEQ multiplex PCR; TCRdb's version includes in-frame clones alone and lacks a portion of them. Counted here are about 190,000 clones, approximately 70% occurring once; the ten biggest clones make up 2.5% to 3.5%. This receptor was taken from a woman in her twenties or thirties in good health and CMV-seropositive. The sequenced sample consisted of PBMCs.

Here the CDR3 DNA reads TGCAGCGTTGCCTCGATTTTAGCGGGCACCGGGGAGCTGTTTTTT. As protein: CSVASILAGTGELFF. This chain joins TRBV29-1 and TRBJ2-2, with 7 bases matching TRBD2. This CDR3 has 15 residues. Germline CDR1 and CDR2: SQVTM and ANQGSEA. Losses at the gene ends were 4 bases for V and 4 bases for J; bases not matched to a gene: 9.